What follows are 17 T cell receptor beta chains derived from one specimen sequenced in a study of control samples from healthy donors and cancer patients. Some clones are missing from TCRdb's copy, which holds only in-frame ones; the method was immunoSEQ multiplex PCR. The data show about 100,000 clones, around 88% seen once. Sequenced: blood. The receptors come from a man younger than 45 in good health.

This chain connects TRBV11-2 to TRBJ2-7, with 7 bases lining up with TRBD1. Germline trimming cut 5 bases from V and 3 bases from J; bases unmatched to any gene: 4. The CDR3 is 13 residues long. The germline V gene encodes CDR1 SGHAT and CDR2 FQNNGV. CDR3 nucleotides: TGTGCCAGCAGCCTGGACAGGCTCTACGAGCAGTACGTC. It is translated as CASSLDRLYEQYV.

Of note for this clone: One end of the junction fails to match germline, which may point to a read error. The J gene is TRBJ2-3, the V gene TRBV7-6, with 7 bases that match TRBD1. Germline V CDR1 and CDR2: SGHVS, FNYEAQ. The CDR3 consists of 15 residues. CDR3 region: CASILTGAPTDTQYF. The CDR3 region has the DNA TGTGCCAGCATCTTAACAGGGGCGCCGACAGATACGCAGTATTTT.

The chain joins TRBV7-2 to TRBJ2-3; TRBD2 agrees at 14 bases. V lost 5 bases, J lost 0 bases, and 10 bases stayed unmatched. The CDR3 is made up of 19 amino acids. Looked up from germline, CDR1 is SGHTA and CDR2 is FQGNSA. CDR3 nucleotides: TGTGCCAGCAGCCTAATGACTAGCGGGAGGGCCCCTAGCACAGATACGCAGTATTTT. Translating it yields CASSLMTSGRAPSTDTQYF.

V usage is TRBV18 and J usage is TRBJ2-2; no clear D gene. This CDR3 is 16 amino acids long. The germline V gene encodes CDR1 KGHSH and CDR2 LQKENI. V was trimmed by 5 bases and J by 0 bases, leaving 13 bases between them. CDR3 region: CASSSKSPANTGELFF. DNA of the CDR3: TGTGCCAGCTCATCAAAGTCTCCCGCGAACACCGGGGAGCTGTTTTTT.

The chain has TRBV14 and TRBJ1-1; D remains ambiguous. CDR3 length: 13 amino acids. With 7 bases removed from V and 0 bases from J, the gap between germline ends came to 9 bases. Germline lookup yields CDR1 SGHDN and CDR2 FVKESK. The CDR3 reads CASTRTMNTEAFF. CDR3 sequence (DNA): TGTGCCAGCACACGAACCATGAACACTGAAGCTTTCTTT.

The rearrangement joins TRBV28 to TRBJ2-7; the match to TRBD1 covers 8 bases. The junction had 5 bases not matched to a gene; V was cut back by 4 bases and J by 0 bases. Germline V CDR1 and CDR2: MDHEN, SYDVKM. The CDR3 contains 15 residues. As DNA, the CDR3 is TGTGCCAGCAGTTCCCGGACAGGGCGCTCCTACGAGCAGTACTTC. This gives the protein CASSSRTGRSYEQYF.

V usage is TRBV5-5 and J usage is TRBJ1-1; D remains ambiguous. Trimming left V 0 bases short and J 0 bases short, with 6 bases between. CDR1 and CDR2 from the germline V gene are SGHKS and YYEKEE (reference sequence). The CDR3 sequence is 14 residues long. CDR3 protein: CASSLAGMNTEAFF. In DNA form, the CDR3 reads TGTGCCAGCAGCTTGGCGGGGATGAACACTGAAGCTTTCTTT.

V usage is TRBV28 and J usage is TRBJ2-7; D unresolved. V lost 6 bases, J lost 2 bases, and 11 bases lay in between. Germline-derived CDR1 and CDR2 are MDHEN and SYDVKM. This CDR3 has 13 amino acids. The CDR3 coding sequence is TGTGCCAGCAGAACCGTCCCAACCTACGAGCAGTACTTC. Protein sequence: CASRTVPTYEQYF.

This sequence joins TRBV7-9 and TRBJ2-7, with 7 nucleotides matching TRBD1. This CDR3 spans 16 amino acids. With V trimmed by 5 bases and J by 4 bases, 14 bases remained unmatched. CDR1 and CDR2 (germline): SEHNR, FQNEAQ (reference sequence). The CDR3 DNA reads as TGTGCCAGCAGCCACTCCCCAACAGGGGATTATTACGAGCAGTACGTC. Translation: CASSHSPTGDYYEQYV.

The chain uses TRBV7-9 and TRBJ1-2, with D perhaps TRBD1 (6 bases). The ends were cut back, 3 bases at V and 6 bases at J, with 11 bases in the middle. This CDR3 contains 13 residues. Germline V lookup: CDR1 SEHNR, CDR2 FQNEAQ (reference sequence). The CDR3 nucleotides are TGTGCCAGCAGCTTGGACAGTTTCCATGGCTACACCTTC. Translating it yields CASSLDSFHGYTF.

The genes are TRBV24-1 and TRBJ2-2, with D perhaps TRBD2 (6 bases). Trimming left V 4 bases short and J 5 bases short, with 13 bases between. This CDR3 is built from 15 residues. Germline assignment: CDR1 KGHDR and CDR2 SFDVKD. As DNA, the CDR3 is TGTGCCACCAGTGACCGGGAGAGTGAGACCGGGGAGCTGTTTTTT. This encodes CATSDRESETGELFF.

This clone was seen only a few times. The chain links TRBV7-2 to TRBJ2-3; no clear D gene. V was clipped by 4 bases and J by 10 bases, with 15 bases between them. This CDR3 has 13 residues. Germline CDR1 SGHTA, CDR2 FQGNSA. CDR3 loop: CASSSETGRAQYF. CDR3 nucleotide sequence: TGTGCCAGCAGCTCGGAGACTGGGCGAGCGCAGTATTTT. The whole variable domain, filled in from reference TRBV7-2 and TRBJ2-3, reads GAGVSQSPSNKVTEKGKDVELRCDPISGHTALYWYRQSLGQGLEFLIYFQGNSAPDKSGLPSDRFSAERTGGSVSTLTIQRTQQEDSAVYLCASSSETGRAQYFGPGTRLTVL.

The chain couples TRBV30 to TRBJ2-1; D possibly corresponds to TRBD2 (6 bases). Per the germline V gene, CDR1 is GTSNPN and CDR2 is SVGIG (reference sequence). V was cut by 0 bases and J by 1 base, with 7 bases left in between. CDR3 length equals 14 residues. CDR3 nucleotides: TGTGCCTGGAGTGTTCTAGCGTCCTACAATGAGCAGTTCTTC. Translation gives CAWSVLASYNEQFF.

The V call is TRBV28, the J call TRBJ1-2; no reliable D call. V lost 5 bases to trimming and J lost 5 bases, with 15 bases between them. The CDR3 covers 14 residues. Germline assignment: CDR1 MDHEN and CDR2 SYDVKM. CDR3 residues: CASSDWTYDYGYTF. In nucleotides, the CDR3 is TGTGCCAGCAGTGACTGGACCTATGATTATGGCTACACCTTC.

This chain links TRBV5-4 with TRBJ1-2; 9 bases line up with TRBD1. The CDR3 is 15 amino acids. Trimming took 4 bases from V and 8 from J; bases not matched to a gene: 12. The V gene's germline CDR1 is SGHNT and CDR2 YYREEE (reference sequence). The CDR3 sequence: CASSKDGTGHEGYTF. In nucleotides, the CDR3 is TGTGCCAGCAGCAAGGACGGGACAGGGCATGAGGGCTACACCTTC. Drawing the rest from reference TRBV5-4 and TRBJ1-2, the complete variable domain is ETGVTQSPTHLIKTRGQQVTLRCSSQSGHNTVSWYQQALGQGPQFIFQYYREEENGRGNFPPRFSGLQFPNYSSELNVNALELDDSALYLCASSKDGTGHEGYTFGSGTRLTVV.

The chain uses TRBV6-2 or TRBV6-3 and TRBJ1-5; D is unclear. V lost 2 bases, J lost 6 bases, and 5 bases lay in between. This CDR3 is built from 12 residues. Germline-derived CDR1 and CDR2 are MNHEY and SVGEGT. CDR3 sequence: CASSYLFQPQHF. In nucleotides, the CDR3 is TGTGCCAGCAGTTACCTGTTTCAGCCCCAGCATTTT.

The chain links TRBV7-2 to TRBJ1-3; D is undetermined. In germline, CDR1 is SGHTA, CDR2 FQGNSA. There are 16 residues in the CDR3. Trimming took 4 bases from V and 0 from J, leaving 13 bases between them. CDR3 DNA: TGTGCCAGCAGCTCCATCCAGACGAGCTCTGGAAACACCATATATTTT. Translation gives CASSSIQTSSGNTIYF.